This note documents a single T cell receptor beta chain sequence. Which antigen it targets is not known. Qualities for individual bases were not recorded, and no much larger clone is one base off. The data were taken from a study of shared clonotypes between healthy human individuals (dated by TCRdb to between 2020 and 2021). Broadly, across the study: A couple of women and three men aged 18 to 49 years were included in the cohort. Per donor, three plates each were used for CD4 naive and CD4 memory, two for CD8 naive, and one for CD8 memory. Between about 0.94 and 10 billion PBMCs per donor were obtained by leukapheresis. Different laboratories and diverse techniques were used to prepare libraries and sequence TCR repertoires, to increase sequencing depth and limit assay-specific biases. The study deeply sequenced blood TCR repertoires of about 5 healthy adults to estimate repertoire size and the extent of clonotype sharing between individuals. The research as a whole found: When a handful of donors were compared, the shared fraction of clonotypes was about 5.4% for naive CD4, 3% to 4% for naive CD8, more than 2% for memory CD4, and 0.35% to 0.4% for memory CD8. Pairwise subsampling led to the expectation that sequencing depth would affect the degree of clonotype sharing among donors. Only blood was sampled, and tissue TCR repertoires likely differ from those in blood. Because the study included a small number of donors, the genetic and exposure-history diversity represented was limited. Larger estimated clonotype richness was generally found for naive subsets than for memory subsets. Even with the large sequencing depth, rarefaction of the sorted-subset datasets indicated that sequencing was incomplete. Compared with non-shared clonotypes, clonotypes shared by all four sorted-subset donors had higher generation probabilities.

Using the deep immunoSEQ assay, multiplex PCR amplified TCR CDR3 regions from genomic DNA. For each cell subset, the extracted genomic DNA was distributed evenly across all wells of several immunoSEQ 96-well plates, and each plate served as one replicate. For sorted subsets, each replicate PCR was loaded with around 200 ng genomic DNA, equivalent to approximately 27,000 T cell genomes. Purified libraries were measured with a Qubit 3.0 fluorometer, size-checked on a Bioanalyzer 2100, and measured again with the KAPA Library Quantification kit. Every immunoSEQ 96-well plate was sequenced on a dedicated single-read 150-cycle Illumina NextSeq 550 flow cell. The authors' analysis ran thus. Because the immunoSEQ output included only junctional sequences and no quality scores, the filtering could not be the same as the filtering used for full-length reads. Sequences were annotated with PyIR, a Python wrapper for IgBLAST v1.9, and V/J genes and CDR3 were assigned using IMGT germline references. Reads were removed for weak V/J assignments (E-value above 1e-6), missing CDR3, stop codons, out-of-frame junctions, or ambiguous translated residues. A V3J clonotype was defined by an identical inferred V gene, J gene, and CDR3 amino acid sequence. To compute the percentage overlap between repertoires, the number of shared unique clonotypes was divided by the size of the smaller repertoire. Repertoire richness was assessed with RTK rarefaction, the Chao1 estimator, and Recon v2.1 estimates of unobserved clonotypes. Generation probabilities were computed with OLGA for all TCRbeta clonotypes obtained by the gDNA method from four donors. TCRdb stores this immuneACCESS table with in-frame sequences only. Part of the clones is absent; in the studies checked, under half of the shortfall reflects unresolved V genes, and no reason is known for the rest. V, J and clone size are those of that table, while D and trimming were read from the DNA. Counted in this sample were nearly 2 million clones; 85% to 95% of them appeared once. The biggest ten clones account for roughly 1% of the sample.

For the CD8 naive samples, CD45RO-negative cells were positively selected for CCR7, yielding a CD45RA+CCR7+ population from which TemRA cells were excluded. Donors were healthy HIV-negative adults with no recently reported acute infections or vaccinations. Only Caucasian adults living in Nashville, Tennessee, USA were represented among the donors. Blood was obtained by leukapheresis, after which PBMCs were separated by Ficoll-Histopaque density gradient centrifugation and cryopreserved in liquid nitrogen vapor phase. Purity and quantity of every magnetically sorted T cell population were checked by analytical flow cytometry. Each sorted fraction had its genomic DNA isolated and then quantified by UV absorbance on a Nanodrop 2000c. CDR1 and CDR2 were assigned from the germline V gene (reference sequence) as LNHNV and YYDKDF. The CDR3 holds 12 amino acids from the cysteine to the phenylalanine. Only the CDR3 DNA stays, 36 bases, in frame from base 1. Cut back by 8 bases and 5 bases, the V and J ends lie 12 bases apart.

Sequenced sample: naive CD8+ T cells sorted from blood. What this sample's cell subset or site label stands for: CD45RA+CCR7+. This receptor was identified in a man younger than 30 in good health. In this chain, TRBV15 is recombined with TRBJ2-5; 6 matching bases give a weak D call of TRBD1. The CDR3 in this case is CATSGDRETQYF. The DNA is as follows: TGTGCCACCTCAGGGGATCGGGAGACCCAGTACTTC. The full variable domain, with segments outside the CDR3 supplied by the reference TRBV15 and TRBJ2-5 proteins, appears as DAMVIQNPRYQVTQFGKPVTLSCSQTLNHNVMYWYQQKSSQAPKLLFHYYDKDFNNEADTPDNFQSRRPNTSFCFLDIRSPGLGDTAMYLCATSGDRETQYFGPGTRLLVL.